This TCR beta chain came from a study of shared clonotypes between healthy human individuals. Profiling relied on immunoSEQ multiplex PCR, and the TCRdb table lists in-frame clones only, not all of them. The data contain a few million clones, about 92% of them singletons. The germline CDR1 and CDR2 sequences are LNHDA and SQIVND (reference sequence). V trimming: 6 bases; J trimming: 4 bases; junction bases outside the gene matches: 8. The CDR3 has 15 residues. Sequencing was carried out using naive CD4+ T cells from PBMCs. Subset specified: CD45RA+ positively selected. This TCR came from a man aged 18 to 35 in good health. Some clones in this sample may be carry-over from other donors' samples. The chain carries TRBV19 and TRBJ2-1; 8 nucleotides align to TRBD1. The CDR3 is CASRAAGGSYNEQFF. In DNA form, the CDR3 reads TGTGCCAGTAGGGCCGCAGGGGGCAGTTACAATGAGCAGTTCTTC. The entire variable domain, with the rest obtained from reference TRBV19 and TRBJ2-1, is as follows: DGGITQSPKYLFRKEGQNVTLSCEQNLNHDAMYWYRQDPGQGLRLIYYSQIVNDFQKGDIAEGYSVSREKKESFPLTVTSAQKNPTAFYLCASRAAGGSYNEQFFGPGTRLTVL.